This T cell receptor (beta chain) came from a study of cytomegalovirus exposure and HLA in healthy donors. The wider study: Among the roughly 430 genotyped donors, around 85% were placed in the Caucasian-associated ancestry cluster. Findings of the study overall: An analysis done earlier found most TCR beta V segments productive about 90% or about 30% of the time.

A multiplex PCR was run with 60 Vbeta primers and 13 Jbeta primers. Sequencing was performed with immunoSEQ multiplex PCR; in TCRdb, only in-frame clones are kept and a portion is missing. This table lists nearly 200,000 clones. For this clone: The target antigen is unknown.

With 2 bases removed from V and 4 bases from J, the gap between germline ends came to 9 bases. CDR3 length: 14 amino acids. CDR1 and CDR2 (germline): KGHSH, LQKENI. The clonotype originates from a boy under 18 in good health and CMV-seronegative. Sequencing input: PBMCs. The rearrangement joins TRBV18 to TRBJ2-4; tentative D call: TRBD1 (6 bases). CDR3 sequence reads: CASSPRQGKNIQYF. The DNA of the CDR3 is TGTGCCAGCTCACCAAGGCAGGGGAAAAACATTCAGTACTTC. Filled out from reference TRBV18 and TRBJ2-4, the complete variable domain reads NAGVMQNPRHLVRRRGQEARLRCSPMKGHSHVYWYRQLPEEGLKFMVYLQKENIIDESGMPKERFSAEFPKEGPSILRIQQVVRGDSAAYFCASSPRQGKNIQYFGAGTRLSVL.